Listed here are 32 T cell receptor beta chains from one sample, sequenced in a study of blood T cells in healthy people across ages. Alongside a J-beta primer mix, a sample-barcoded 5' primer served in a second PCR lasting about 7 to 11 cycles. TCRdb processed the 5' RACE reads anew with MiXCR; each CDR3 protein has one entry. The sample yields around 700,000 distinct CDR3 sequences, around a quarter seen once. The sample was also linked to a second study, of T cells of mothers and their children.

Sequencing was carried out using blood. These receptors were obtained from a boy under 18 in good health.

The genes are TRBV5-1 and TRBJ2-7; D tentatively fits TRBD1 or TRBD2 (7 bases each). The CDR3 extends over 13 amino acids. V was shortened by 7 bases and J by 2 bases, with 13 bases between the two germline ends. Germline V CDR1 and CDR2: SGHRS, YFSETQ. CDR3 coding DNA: TGCGCCAGCGCTTCAGGGGGGGCCTACGAGCAGTACTTC. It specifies CASASGGAYEQYF.

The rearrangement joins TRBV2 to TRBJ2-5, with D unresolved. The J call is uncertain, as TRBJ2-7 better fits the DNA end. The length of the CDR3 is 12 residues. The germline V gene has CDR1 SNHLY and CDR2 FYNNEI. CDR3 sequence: CASNDVTYEQYF. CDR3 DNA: TGTGCCAGCAACGATGTGACCTACGAGCAGTACTTC.

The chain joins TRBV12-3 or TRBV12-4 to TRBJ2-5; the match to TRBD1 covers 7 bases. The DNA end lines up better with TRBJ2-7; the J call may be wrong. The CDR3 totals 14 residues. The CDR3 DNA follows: TGTGCCAGCAGTTTCGTGGCAGGGGGCTACGAGCAGTACTTC. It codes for CASSFVAGGYEQYF.

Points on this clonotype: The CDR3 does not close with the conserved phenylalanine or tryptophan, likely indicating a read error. The CDR3 loop reads CASSLLLDTQYL. CDR3 nucleotide sequence: TGTGCCAGCAGCTTACTTTTAGATACGCAGTATCTT. V gene TRBV7-8 combines with J gene TRBJ2-3, with D unresolved. This CDR3 has 12 amino acids. Germline assignment: CDR1 SGHVS and CDR2 FQNEAQ. V was clipped by 2 bases and J by 5 bases, with 5 bases between them.

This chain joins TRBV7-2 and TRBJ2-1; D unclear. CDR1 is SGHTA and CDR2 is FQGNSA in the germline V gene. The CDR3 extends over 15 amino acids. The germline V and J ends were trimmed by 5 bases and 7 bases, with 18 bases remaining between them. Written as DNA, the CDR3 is TGTGCCAGCAGCCTCACCTTGCTTGGCGTGAATGAGCAGTTCTTC. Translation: CASSLTLLGVNEQFF.

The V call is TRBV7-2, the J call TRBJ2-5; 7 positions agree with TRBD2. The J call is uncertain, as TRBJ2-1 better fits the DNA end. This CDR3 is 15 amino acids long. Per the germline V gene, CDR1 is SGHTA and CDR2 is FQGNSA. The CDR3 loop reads CASSLWRGRVDEQFF. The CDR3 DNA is TGTGCCAGCAGCTTATGGCGCGGGAGAGTCGATGAGCAGTTCTTC.

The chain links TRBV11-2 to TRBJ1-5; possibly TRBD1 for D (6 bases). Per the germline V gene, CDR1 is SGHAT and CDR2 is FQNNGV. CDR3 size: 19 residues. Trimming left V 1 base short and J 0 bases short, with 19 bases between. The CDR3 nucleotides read TGTGCCAGCAGCTTAGCCGGGCCCCAACAGGGATTTAGCAATCAGCCCCAGCATTTT. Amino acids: CASSLAGPQQGFSNQPQHF.

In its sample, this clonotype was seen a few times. Here the CDR3 DNA reads TGTGCCAGCAGCCTCCCAATAAGTGGGAATAGGGATGGCTACACCTTC. Residues: CASSLPISGNRDGYTF. The chain employs TRBV7-2 and TRBJ1-2; D is unclear. The CDR3 runs 16 residues. V was clipped by 5 bases and J by 6 bases, with 22 bases between them. Germline loops: CDR1 SGHTA, CDR2 FQGNSA.

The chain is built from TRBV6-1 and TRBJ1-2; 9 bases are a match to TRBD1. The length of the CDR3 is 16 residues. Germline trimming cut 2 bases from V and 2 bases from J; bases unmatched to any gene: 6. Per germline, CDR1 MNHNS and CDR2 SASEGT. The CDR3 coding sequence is TGTGCCAGCAGTGAACGTCCCGGGACAGGGAACTATGGCTACACCTTC. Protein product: CASSERPGTGNYGYTF.

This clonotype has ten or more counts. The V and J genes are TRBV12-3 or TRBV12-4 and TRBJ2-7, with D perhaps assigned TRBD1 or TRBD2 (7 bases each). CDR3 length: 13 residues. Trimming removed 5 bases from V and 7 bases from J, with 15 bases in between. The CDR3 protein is CASSRYQGGEQYF. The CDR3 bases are TGTGCCAGCAGTCGTTACCAGGGGGGGGAGCAGTACTTC.

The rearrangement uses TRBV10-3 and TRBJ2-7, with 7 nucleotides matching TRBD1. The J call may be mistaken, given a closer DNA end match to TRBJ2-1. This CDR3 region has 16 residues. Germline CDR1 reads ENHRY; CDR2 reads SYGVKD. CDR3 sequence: CAISESTQTGPGEQFF. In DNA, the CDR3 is TGTGCCATCAGTGAGTCGACCCAGACAGGGCCCGGTGAGCAGTTCTTC.

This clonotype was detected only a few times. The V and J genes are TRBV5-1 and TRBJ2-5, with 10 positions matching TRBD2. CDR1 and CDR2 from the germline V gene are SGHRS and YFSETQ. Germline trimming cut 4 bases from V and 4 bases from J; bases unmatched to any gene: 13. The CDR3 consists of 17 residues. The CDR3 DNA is TGCGCCAGCAGCGTGCTAGCGGGGGCGCGGGTGCGAGAGACCCAGTACTTC. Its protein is CASSVLAGARVRETQYF.

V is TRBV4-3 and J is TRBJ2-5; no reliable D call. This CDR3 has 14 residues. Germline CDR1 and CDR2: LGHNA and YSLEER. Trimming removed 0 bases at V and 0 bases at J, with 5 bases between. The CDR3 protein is CASSQDTDQETQYF. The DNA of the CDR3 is TGCGCCAGCAGCCAAGATACAGACCAAGAGACCCAGTACTTC.

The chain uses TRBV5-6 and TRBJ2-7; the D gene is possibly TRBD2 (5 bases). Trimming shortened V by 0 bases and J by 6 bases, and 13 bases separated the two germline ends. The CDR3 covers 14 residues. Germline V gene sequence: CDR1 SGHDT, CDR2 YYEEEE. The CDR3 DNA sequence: TGTGCCAGCAGCTTGGATGAGGGTCTGAGCGAGCAGTACTTC. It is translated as CASSLDEGLSEQYF.

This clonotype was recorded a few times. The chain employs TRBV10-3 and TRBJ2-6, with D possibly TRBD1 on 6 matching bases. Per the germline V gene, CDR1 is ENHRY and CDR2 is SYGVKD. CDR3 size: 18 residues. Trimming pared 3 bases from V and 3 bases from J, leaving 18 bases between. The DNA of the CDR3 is TGTGCCATCAGTGATAGCAGGGGCTATATCAGTGGGGCCAACGTCCTGACTTTC. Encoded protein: CAISDSRGYISGANVLTF.

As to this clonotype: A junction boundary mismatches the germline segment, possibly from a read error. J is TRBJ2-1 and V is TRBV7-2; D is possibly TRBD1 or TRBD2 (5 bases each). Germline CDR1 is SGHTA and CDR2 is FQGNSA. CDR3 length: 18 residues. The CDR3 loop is CASSSEGSGLRQSPEQSF. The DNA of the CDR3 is TGTGCCAGCAGCTCAGAAGGTTCCGGACTCCGACAGTCACCTGAGCAGTCCTTC.

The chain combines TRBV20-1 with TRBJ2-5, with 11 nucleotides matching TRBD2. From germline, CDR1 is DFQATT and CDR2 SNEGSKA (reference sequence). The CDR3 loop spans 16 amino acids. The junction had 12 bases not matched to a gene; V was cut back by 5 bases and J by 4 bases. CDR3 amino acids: CSAPTTSGRFRETQYF. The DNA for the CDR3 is TGCAGTGCTCCGACCACTAGCGGGAGATTTAGAGAGACCCAGTACTTC.

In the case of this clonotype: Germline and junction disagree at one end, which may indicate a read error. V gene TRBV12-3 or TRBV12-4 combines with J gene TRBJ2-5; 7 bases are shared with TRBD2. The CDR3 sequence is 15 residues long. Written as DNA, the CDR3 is TGCGCCAGCAGTTTCTGGGGGAGGGCCGGGGAGACCCAGTACTTC. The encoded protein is CASSFWGRAGETQYF.

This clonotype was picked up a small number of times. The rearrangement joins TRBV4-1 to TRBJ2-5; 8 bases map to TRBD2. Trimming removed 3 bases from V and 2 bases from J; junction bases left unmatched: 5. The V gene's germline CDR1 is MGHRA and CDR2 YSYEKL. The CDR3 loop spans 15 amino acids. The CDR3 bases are TGCGCCAGCAGCCAGGTGACTAGCGATCAAGAGACCCAGTACTTC. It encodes CASSQVTSDQETQYF.

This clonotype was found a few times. The CDR3 DNA is TGCAGTGCTATAACAGGGAAGAGCAATCAGCCCCAGCATTTT. Translated, it gives CSAITGKSNQPQHF. This rearrangement joins TRBV20-1 to TRBJ1-5; a weak D match, TRBD1 (6 bases). Trimming left V 4 bases short and J 1 base short, with 11 bases between. This CDR3 is 14 amino acids long. Germline V gene lookup returns CDR1 DFQATT and CDR2 SNEGSKA (reference sequence).

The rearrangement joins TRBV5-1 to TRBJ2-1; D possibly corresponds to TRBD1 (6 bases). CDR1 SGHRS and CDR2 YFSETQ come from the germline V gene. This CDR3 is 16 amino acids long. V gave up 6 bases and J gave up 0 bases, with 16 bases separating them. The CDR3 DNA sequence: TGCGCCAGCACCCTTACGGACAGCTTCTCCTACAATGAGCAGTTCTTC. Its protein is CASTLTDSFSYNEQFF.

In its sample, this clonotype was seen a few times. CDR3 protein: CASSLTGGASNEQYF. The DNA for the CDR3 is TGTGCCAGCAGCCTTACAGGGGGCGCGAGTAACGAGCAGTACTTC. The chain is built from TRBV7-9 and TRBJ2-7; the match to TRBD1 covers 9 bases. The CDR3 loop spans 15 amino acids. V trimming: 5 bases; J trimming: 5 bases; junction bases outside the gene matches: 10. Germline V lookup: CDR1 SEHNR, CDR2 FQNEAQ (reference sequence).

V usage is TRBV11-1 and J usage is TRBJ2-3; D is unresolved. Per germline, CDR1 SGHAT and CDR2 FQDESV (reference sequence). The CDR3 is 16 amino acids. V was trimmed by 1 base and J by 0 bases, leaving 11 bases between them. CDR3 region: CASSLVAGISTDTQYF. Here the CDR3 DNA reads TGTGCCAGCAGCTTAGTTGCCGGAATTAGCACAGATACGCAGTATTTT.

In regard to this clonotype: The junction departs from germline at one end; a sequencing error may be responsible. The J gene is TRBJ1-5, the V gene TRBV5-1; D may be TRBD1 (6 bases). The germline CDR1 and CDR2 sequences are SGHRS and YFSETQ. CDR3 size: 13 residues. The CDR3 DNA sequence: TGCACCAGCAGCTGGACAGTCAATCAGCCCCAGCATTTT. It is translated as CTSSWTVNQPQHF.

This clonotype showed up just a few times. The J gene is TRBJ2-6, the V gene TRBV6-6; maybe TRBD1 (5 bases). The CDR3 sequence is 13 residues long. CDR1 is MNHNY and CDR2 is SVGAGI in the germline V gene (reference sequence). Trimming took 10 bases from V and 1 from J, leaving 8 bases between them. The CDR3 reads CAIQGSGANVLTF. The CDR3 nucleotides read TGTGCCATCCAGGGATCTGGGGCCAACGTCCTGACTTTC.

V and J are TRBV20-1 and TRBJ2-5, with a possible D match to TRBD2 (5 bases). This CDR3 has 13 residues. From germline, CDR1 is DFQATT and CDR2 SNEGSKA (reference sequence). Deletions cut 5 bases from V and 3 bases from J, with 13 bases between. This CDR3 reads CSAGFSGKETQYF. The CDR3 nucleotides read TGCAGTGCTGGATTTTCGGGGAAAGAGACCCAGTACTTC.

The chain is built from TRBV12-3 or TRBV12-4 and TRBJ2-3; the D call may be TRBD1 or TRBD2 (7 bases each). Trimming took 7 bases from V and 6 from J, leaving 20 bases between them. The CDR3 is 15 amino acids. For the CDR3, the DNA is TGTGCCAGCACCTCAGGGGGGGGCGATTGGGATACGCAGTATTTT. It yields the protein CASTSGGGDWDTQYF.

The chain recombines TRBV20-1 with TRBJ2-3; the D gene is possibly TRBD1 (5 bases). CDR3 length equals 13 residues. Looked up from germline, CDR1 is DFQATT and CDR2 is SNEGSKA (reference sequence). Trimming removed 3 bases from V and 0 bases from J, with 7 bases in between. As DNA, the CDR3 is TGCAGTGCTAGGACAGCTAGCACAGATACGCAGTATTTT. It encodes CSARTASTDTQYF.

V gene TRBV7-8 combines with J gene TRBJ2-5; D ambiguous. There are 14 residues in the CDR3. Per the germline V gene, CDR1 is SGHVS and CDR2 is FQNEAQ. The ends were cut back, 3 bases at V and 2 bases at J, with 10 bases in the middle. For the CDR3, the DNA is TGTGCCAGCAGCTTCGCGGACGGGCAAGAGACCCAGTACTTC. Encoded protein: CASSFADGQETQYF.

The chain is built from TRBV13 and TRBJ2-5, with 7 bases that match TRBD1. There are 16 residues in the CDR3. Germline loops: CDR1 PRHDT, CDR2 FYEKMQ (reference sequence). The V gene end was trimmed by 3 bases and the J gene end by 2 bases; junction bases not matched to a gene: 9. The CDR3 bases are TGTGCCAGCAGCTTCAGGACAGGACCTAATCAAGAGACCCAGTACTTC. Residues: CASSFRTGPNQETQYF.

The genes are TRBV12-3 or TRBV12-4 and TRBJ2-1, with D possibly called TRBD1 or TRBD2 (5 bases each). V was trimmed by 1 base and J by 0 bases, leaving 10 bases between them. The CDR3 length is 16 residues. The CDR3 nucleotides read TGTGCCAGCAGTTTAGGAGGGACCCTCTCCTACAATGAGCAGTTCTTC. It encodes CASSLGGTLSYNEQFF.

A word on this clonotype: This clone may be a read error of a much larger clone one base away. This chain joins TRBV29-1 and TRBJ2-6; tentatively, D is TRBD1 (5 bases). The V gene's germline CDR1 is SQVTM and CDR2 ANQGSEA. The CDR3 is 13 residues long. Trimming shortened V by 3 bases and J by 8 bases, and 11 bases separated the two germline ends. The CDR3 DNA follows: TGCAGCGTTGATACAGCAGGGTCCAACGTCCTGACTTTC. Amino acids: CSVDTAGSNVLTF.